This TCR beta chain was identified during a study of cytomegalovirus exposure and HLA in healthy donors. 60 Vbeta and 13 Jbeta primers were used in PCR. Method: immunoSEQ multiplex PCR; TCRdb's copy keeps in-frame clones and lacks some. The sample holds 150,000 to 200,000 clones; approximately 85% are singletons and the top ten take about 9.3%. The germline gives CDR1 SGHTA, CDR2 FQGNSA. Trimming took 5 bases from V and 8 from J, leaving 10 bases between them. The CDR3 is 12 amino acids. The chain joins TRBV7-2 to TRBJ2-1; D might be TRBD2 (5 bases). The sequence came from a man in his late teens or twenties in good health and CMV-seropositive. The sample was PBMCs. CDR3 loop: CASSRDHHEQFF. CDR3 coding DNA: TGTGCCAGCAGCCGGGATCATCATGAGCAGTTCTTC.